These 10 T cell receptor beta chains came from one sample sequenced in a study of blood T cell repertoires in COVID-19 (dated by TCRdb to the early 2020s). Libraries were prepared through the immunoSEQ multiplex PCR assay. TCRdb limited this immuneACCESS table to in-frame rearrangements with V and J called. A share of clones is missing; checked studies link under half to unresolved V genes, and the rest is unexplained. The sample table records a few hundred thousand clones; 84% of these occur just once. The top ten clonotypes cover 4% to 6% of the sample. Sequencing input: peripheral blood. Every receptor here comes from a woman aged 55-69 years who had recovered from COVID-19.

The gene calls are TRBV27 and TRBJ1-5, with a weak D call TRBD1 (5 bases). Germline V gives CDR1 MNHEY, CDR2 SMNVEV (reference sequence). V dropped 4 bases and J dropped 0 bases, with 10 bases sitting between them. This CDR3 has 15 residues. The CDR3 here is CASSWRGSSNQPQHF. CDR3 nucleotides: TGTGCCAGCAGTTGGAGGGGTAGTAGCAATCAGCCCCAGCATTTT.

V gene TRBV5-4 combines with J gene TRBJ1-2; D remains unclear. Looked up from germline, CDR1 is SGHNT and CDR2 is YYREEE (reference sequence). Trimming shortened V by 0 bases and J by 3 bases, and 12 bases separated the two germline ends. The CDR3 spans 15 residues. CDR3 coding DNA: TGTGCCAGCAGCTTGGAATTGCGGTTGGACTATGGCTACACCTTC. Translated: CASSLELRLDYGYTF. The entire variable domain, with the rest obtained from reference TRBV5-4 and TRBJ1-2, is as follows: ETGVTQSPTHLIKTRGQQVTLRCSSQSGHNTVSWYQQALGQGPQFIFQYYREEENGRGNFPPRFSGLQFPNYSSELNVNALELDDSALYLCASSLELRLDYGYTFGSGTRLTVV.

V usage is TRBV25-1 and J usage is TRBJ1-1; TRBD1 matches at 9 bases. Looked up from germline, CDR1 is MGHDK and CDR2 is SYGVNS. With V trimmed by 4 bases and J by 10 bases, 10 bases remained unmatched. This CDR3 has 14 residues. CDR3 residues: CASSGLGQGVVAFF. The CDR3 nucleotides are TGTGCCAGCAGTGGGCTGGGACAGGGTGTTGTAGCTTTCTTT.

This chain joins TRBV5-5 and TRBJ1-2, with D unresolved. Per the germline V gene, CDR1 is SGHKS and CDR2 is YYEKEE (reference sequence). There are 13 residues in the CDR3. Trimming left V 5 bases short and J 2 bases short, with 10 bases between. CDR3 residues: CASSRAGNYGYTF. The DNA for the CDR3 is TGTGCCAGCAGTCGCGCCGGGAACTATGGCTACACCTTC.

The chain combines TRBV5-6 with TRBJ1-5; tentative D call: TRBD1 (5 bases). V lost 0 bases, J lost 5 bases, and 15 bases lay in between. CDR3 length: 16 residues. Germline loops: CDR1 SGHDT, CDR2 YYEEEE. The CDR3 protein is CASSLANLAGHQPQHF. The CDR3 DNA reads TGTGCCAGCAGCTTGGCCAATCTTGCGGGGCATCAGCCCCAGCATTTT. Complete variable domain (other parts from reference TRBV5-6 and TRBJ1-5): DAGVTQSPTHLIKTRGQQVTLRCSPKSGHDTVSWYQQALGQGPQFIFQYYEEEERQRGNFPDRFSGHQFPNYSSELNVNALLLGDSALYLCASSLANLAGHQPQHFGDGTRLSIL.

V is TRBV7-9 and J is TRBJ2-7; no clear D. The germline V gene encodes CDR1 SEHNR and CDR2 FQNEAQ (reference sequence). CDR3 length: 16 residues. V was clipped by 4 bases and J by 0 bases, with 16 bases between them. Here the CDR3 DNA reads TGTGCCAGCAGCTCCTTCGGTCGTTCCCCCTCCTACGAGCAGTACTTC. Residues: CASSSFGRSPSYEQYF. The whole variable domain, remainder taken from reference TRBV7-9 and TRBJ2-7, is DTGVSQNPRHKITKRGQNVTFRCDPISEHNRLYWYRQTLGQGPEFLTYFQNEAQLEKSRLLSDRFSAERPKGSFSTLEIQRTEQGDSAMYLCASSSFGRSPSYEQYFGPGTRLTVT.

In its sample, this clone was seen a few times. V gene TRBV10-3 combines with J gene TRBJ2-5; D might be TRBD1 (7 bases). The germline V gene encodes CDR1 ENHRY and CDR2 SYGVKD. This CDR3 has 13 amino acids. Trimming took 10 bases from V and 3 from J, leaving 15 bases between them. CDR3 nucleotides: TGTGCCACAGGGGGGCCCCCGGAAGAGACCCAGTACTTC. Its translation is CATGGPPEETQYF.

This clone was picked up one time. This chain uses TRBV7-2 with TRBJ1-5; a weak D match, TRBD1 (6 bases). The V gene lost 1 base and the J gene lost 6 bases, with 16 bases spanning the gap. The CDR3 is 16 residues long. Germline values: CDR1 SGHTA, CDR2 FQGNSA. The CDR3 nucleotides read TGTGCCAGCAGCTTAGAGGGGGGGCGGATAGGTCAGCCCCAGCATTTT. It yields the protein CASSLEGGRIGQPQHF.

V gene TRBV6-2 or TRBV6-3 combines with J gene TRBJ1-5; possible D gene TRBD1, 5 bases. Germline-derived CDR1 and CDR2 are MNHEY and SVGEGT. Deletions cut 0 bases from V and 7 bases from J, with 19 bases between. CDR3 length equals 17 residues. The CDR3 spells CASSYSRWGSNRQPQHF. The CDR3 coding sequence is TGTGCCAGCAGTTACTCTCGGTGGGGCTCCAATAGGCAGCCCCAGCATTTT.

The chain couples TRBV9 to TRBJ1-4; 12 bases agree with TRBD1. Losses at the gene ends were 4 bases for V and 9 bases for J; bases not matched to a gene: 4. The CDR3 has 14 residues. The germline gives CDR1 SGDLS, CDR2 YYNGEE. CDR3 nucleotides: TGTGCCAGCAGCCGGGGACAGGGGGCTCAAAAACTGTTTTTT. Protein sequence: CASSRGQGAQKLFF.